Below are 5 T cell receptor beta chains sequenced from a single sample in a study of blood T cell repertoires in COVID-19. TCRdb's table, derived via immunoSEQ multiplex PCR, lists solely in-frame clones and lacks some. The sample has 200,000 to 250,000 clones; approximately 86% are singletons. The specimen sequenced was peripheral blood. The receptors stem from a young man with active or convalescent COVID-19.

This rearrangement joins TRBV7-9 to TRBJ2-1, with D possibly matching TRBD2 (6 bases). The V gene lost 3 bases and the J gene lost 2 bases, with 11 bases spanning the gap. The CDR3 is 15 residues long. Germline V lookup: CDR1 SEHNR, CDR2 FQNEAQ (reference sequence). The CDR3, as DNA: TGTGCCAGCAGCTTTTCGACTAGAGCCTACAATGAGCAGTTCTTC. Its translation is CASSFSTRAYNEQFF.

V is TRBV18 and J is TRBJ2-7; TRBD2 matches 7 bases. The germline CDR1 and CDR2 sequences are KGHSH and LQKENI. V was clipped by 2 bases and J by 2 bases; unmatched bases: 9. The CDR3 extends over 16 amino acids. The CDR3 is CASSPVGGRGPYEQYF. CDR3 DNA sequence: TGTGCCAGCTCACCAGTCGGAGGGAGGGGCCCCTACGAGCAGTACTTC.

The rearrangement joins TRBV30 to TRBJ2-3; possible D gene TRBD1, 6 bases. CDR1 is GTSNPN, CDR2 SVGIG, per germline (reference sequence). V gave up 1 base and J gave up 6 bases, with 23 bases separating them. The CDR3 totals 17 residues. The CDR3 loop is CAWSGEGTHNLGDTQYF. The CDR3 bases are TGTGCCTGGAGTGGTGAGGGGACACACAACCTGGGGGATACGCAGTATTTT.

The chain employs TRBV18 and TRBJ2-1; D is perhaps TRBD1 (6 bases). Per the germline V gene, CDR1 is KGHSH and CDR2 is LQKENI. Between the trimmed V and J ends, which lost 1 base and 10 bases, there was a span of 14 bases. The CDR3 has 14 residues. CDR3 coding DNA: TGTGCCAGCTCACCACTTTCTTCAGGACAGGAGCAGTTCTTC. Protein: CASSPLSSGQEQFF.

This chain joins TRBV28 and TRBJ2-7; a possible D gene is TRBD2 (6 bases). V was trimmed by 1 base and J by 5 bases, leaving 15 bases between them. The CDR3 has 15 residues. Germline V gene lookup returns CDR1 MDHEN and CDR2 SYDVKM. The CDR3 reads CASSLLVGREDEQYF. The CDR3 DNA reads TGTGCCAGCAGTTTATTGGTAGGGCGGGAAGACGAGCAGTACTTC.